This TCR beta chain was sequenced for a study of shared clonotypes between healthy human individuals. Findings of the study overall: Among the subsets, naive ones generally showed larger estimated richness than memory ones.

Repertoires were generated with immunoSEQ multiplex PCR, while TCRdb's copy carries only in-frame clones and drops some. The data hold about 600,000 clones, with roughly 97% observed a single time. This clone has only a few counts. Its antigen remains unknown. This clonotype originated in a woman in her twenties or thirties in good health. Input material: naive CD4+ T cells sorted from blood. Subset noted: CD45RA+ positively selected.

DNA of the CDR3: TGTGCCAGCAGACCACCCCCAGGGGTAGGAAATCAGCCCCAGCATTTT. It is translated as CASRPPPGVGNQPQHF. The V call is TRBV2, the J call TRBJ1-5; D might be TRBD1 (6 bases). The germline V and J ends were trimmed by 6 bases and 4 bases, with 19 bases remaining between them. This CDR3 comprises 16 residues. The germline V gene encodes CDR1 SNHLY and CDR2 FYNNEI.